This entry lists 26 T cell receptor beta chains sequenced from one sample in a study of blood T cell repertoires in COVID-19. TCRdb's copy holds only in-frame clones and misses some; the assay was immunoSEQ multiplex PCR. The sample gives fewer than 300,000 clones, 85% to 90% of which show up once; less than 15% is in the top ten. Material: peripheral blood. Every receptor here comes from a woman under 40 with COVID-19, enrolled during active disease.

The V call is TRBV3-1 (or the pseudogene TRBV3-2), the J call TRBJ2-1; possible D gene TRBD2, 6 bases. V lost 7 bases and J lost 5, with 18 bases in between. The CDR3 runs 15 residues. The germline V gene has CDR1 LGHDT and CDR2 YNNKEL (reference sequence). The CDR3 DNA sequence: TGTGCCAGCACGGGACTCTCCAACGGACACAATGAGCAGTTCTTC. It encodes CASTGLSNGHNEQFF.

V and J are TRBV19 and TRBJ2-7; D possibly corresponds to TRBD2 (5 bases). The V end was cut by 1 base, the J end by 5 bases, with 12 bases between. Germline-derived CDR1 and CDR2 are LNHDA and SQIVND (reference sequence). The CDR3 totals 14 residues. This CDR3 reads CASSIAGVSDEQYF. CDR3 DNA: TGTGCCAGTAGTATAGCCGGGGTCAGTGACGAGCAGTACTTC. The entire variable domain, with the rest obtained from reference TRBV19 and TRBJ2-7, is as follows: DGGITQSPKYLFRKEGQNVTLSCEQNLNHDAMYWYRQDPGQGLRLIYYSQIVNDFQKGDIAEGYSVSREKKESFPLTVTSAQKNPTAFYLCASSIAGVSDEQYFGPGTRLTVT.

This clone showed up just a few times. This chain joins TRBV28 and TRBJ1-2; TRBD1 agrees at 10 bases. From germline, CDR1 is MDHEN and CDR2 SYDVKM. The CDR3 is made up of 16 amino acids. Losses at the gene ends were 5 bases for V and 5 bases for J; bases not matched to a gene: 11. CDR3 in amino acids: CASSPKTGGGRYGYTF. As DNA, the CDR3 is TGTGCCAGCAGTCCGAAGACAGGGGGCGGACGATATGGCTACACCTTC.

This clone was observed a single time. The rearrangement joins TRBV7-9 to TRBJ2-1; 10 bases map to TRBD2. With V trimmed by 5 bases and J by 4 bases, 5 bases remained unmatched. The CDR3 covers 15 residues. Germline values: CDR1 SEHNR, CDR2 FQNEAQ (reference sequence). CDR3 loop: CASSQELAGYNEQFF. In DNA form, the CDR3 reads TGTGCCAGCAGCCAAGAACTAGCGGGGTACAATGAGCAGTTCTTC. The whole variable domain, remainder taken from reference TRBV7-9 and TRBJ2-1, is DTGVSQNPRHKITKRGQNVTFRCDPISEHNRLYWYRQTLGQGPEFLTYFQNEAQLEKSRLLSDRFSAERPKGSFSTLEIQRTEQGDSAMYLCASSQELAGYNEQFFGPGTRLTVL.

This clone has a handful of counts. The chain carries TRBV28 and TRBJ2-7; no definite D call. The CDR3 contains 15 residues. V was trimmed by 3 bases and J by 1 base, leaving 13 bases between them. Germline CDR1 reads MDHEN; CDR2 reads SYDVKM. The CDR3 bases are TGTGCCAGCAGTTTTGCGTGGGCAGGATCCTACGAGCAGTACTTC. This codes for CASSFAWAGSYEQYF.

The CDR3 DNA is TGCGCCAGCAGTTTTAGAGGGAACACTGAAGCTTTCTTT. It is translated as CASSFRGNTEAFF. The chain has TRBV5-1 and TRBJ1-1; D gene unclear. The CDR3 length is 13 residues. Germline lookup yields CDR1 SGHRS and CDR2 YFSETQ. V lost 5 bases to trimming and J lost 1 base, with 9 bases between them.

This chain connects TRBV5-4 to TRBJ1-1, with D unresolved. From germline, CDR1 is SGHNT and CDR2 YYREEE (reference sequence). CDR3 length: 13 amino acids. The V gene lost 7 bases and the J gene lost 0 bases, with 10 bases spanning the gap. The CDR3 bases are TGTGCCAGCGCGAGAGTCTTGAACACTGAAGCTTTCTTT. It encodes CASARVLNTEAFF.

This chain joins TRBV7-8 and TRBJ1-3, with D possibly matching TRBD1 (5 bases). This CDR3 has 15 residues. Looked up from germline, CDR1 is SGHVS and CDR2 is FQNEAQ. Trimming stripped 3 bases from V and 1 base from J, with 10 bases between. The CDR3 spells CASSFGGSSGNTIYF. In DNA, the CDR3 is TGTGCCAGCAGCTTCGGGGGTAGTTCTGGAAACACCATATATTTT. The full variable domain, its missing parts supplied by reference TRBV7-8 and TRBJ1-3, is GAGVSQSPRYKVAKRGQDVALRCDPISGHVSLFWYQQALGQGPEFLTYFQNEAQLDKSGLPSDRFFAERPEGSVSTLKIQRTQQEDSAVYLCASSFGGSSGNTIYFGEGSWLTVV.

The chain combines TRBV15 with TRBJ2-7, with D possibly being TRBD1 (6 bases). Trimming pared 4 bases from V and 3 bases from J, leaving 22 bases between. The germline V gene encodes CDR1 LNHNV and CDR2 YYDKDF (reference sequence). The CDR3 has 17 residues. The CDR3 coding sequence is TGTGCCACCAGCAAAGAGGCCCACCGGAGCAGGGGCTACGAGCAGTACTTC. This encodes CATSKEAHRSRGYEQYF. The entire variable domain, with the rest obtained from reference TRBV15 and TRBJ2-7, is as follows: DAMVIQNPRYQVTQFGKPVTLSCSQTLNHNVMYWYQQKSSQAPKLLFHYYDKDFNNEADTPDNFQSRRPNTSFCFLDIRSPGLGDTAMYLCATSKEAHRSRGYEQYFGPGTRLTVT.

Regarding this clone: Other DNA sequences from this sample encode an identical CDR3 as well. The chain couples TRBV5-1 to TRBJ1-2; 8 bases are shared with TRBD1. Per the germline V gene, CDR1 is SGHRS and CDR2 is YFSETQ. V was clipped by 0 bases and J by 4 bases; unmatched bases: 2. This CDR3 is 14 amino acids long. The DNA of the CDR3 is TGCGCCAGCAGCTTGGGCAGGGGGCCCTATGGCTACACCTTC. As protein: CASSLGRGPYGYTF. The whole variable domain, remainder taken from reference TRBV5-1 and TRBJ1-2, is KAGVTQTPRYLIKTRGQQVTLSCSPISGHRSVSWYQQTPGQGLQFLFEYFSETQRNKGNFPGRFSGRQFSNSRSEMNVSTLELGDSALYLCASSLGRGPYGYTFGSGTRLTVV.

V and J are TRBV5-1 and TRBJ1-1, with D tentatively TRBD1 (5 bases). Germline V gives CDR1 SGHRS, CDR2 YFSETQ. CDR3 length: 14 amino acids. Deletions cut 0 bases from V and 5 bases from J, with 11 bases between. CDR3 coding DNA: TGCGCCAGCAGCTTGGAGCCAGGGAAAACTGAAGCTTTCTTT. Protein: CASSLEPGKTEAFF. The complete variable domain, with remaining parts taken from reference TRBV5-1 and TRBJ1-1, reads KAGVTQTPRYLIKTRGQQVTLSCSPISGHRSVSWYQQTPGQGLQFLFEYFSETQRNKGNFPGRFSGRQFSNSRSEMNVSTLELGDSALYLCASSLEPGKTEAFFGQGTRLTVV.

The chain uses TRBV6-5 and TRBJ2-3; the D gene is possibly TRBD2 (7 bases). V was trimmed by 3 bases and J by 2 bases, leaving 15 bases between them. The germline V gene has CDR1 MNHEY and CDR2 SVGAGI. The CDR3 has 16 residues. Here the CDR3 reads CASSYRRGGYTDTQYF. DNA for the CDR3: TGTGCCAGCAGTTATCGGAGGGGGGGATACACAGATACGCAGTATTTT.

The V and J genes are TRBV29-1 and TRBJ2-7, with 8 bases identical to TRBD2. With 0 bases clipped from V and 3 bases from J, the junction kept 1 base outside the gene matches. The CDR3 extends over 13 amino acids. Per germline, CDR1 SQVTM and CDR2 ANQGSEA. The CDR3 DNA is TGCAGCGTTGAAGATCGGGAGGGCTACGAGCAGTACTTC. This codes for CSVEDREGYEQYF.

The chain recombines TRBV18 with TRBJ1-3; D remains unclear. This CDR3 has 15 residues. Trimming removed 4 bases at V and 0 bases at J, with 10 bases between. Germline V gene sequence: CDR1 KGHSH, CDR2 LQKENI. The CDR3 loop reads CASSRTFDSGNTIYF. CDR3 coding DNA: TGTGCCAGCTCACGCACATTTGACTCTGGAAACACCATATATTTT.

This rearrangement joins TRBV28 to TRBJ2-7; 7 bases agree with TRBD1. The CDR3 has 12 amino acids. V shed 7 bases, J shed 5 bases, and the junction held 5 bases outside the gene matches. Germline values: CDR1 MDHEN, CDR2 SYDVKM. The CDR3 bases are TGTGCCAGCAACAGGGGTCTCGACGAGCAGTACTTC. This translates into CASNRGLDEQYF.

This rearrangement joins TRBV19 to TRBJ1-5, with D hard to call. Germline CDR1 and CDR2: LNHDA and SQIVND (reference sequence). The V and J ends lost 2 bases and 0 bases respectively, with 8 bases between them. CDR3 length equals 15 residues. The CDR3 sequence: CASSIRENSNQPQHF. Written as DNA, the CDR3 is TGTGCCAGTAGTATAAGGGAGAATAGCAATCAGCCCCAGCATTTT.

This clone has a handful of counts. The V call is TRBV5-5, the J call TRBJ1-6; possible D gene TRBD1, 6 bases. Germline CDR1 reads SGHKS; CDR2 reads YYEKEE (reference sequence). This CDR3 comprises 16 residues. The V and J ends lost 1 base and 5 bases respectively, with 13 bases between them. This CDR3 reads CASSLYGTRDNSPLHF. As DNA, the CDR3 is TGTGCCAGCAGCTTGTATGGGACACGGGATAATTCACCCCTCCACTTT.

The chain links TRBV29-1 to TRBJ2-3, with D possibly being TRBD1 (5 bases). Germline CDR1 SQVTM, CDR2 ANQGSEA. Trimming removed 7 bases from V and 3 bases from J, with 26 bases in between. CDR3 length equals 17 residues. Here the CDR3 reads CSASRGLMPDDTDTQYF. For the CDR3, the DNA is TGCAGCGCCTCTAGGGGCCTAATGCCGGATGATACAGATACGCAGTATTTT.

CDR3 in amino acids: CASSYRTGYDGELFF. The CDR3 DNA follows: TGTGCCAGCAGTTACAGGACAGGGTACGACGGGGAGCTGTTTTTT. This rearrangement joins TRBV6-2 or TRBV6-3 to TRBJ2-2; 8 nucleotides line up with TRBD1. This CDR3 is built from 15 residues. Germline CDR1 is MNHEY and CDR2 is SVGEGT. V lost 2 bases to trimming and J lost 7 bases; unmatched junction nucleotides: 6.

The chain recombines TRBV5-1 with TRBJ2-7, with D perhaps TRBD1 (6 bases). Germline CDR1 reads SGHRS; CDR2 reads YFSETQ. The V end lost 3 bases, the J end lost 3 bases, and 13 bases lay between the germline ends. CDR3 length: 14 residues. CDR3 bases: TGCGCCAGCAGCTCAGAAGGGGGATTCTACGAGCAGTACTTC. Translated: CASSSEGGFYEQYF.

The CDR3 protein is CASSLDRGQANSPLHF. CDR3 nucleotide sequence: TGCGCCAGCAGCTTGGACCGGGGACAGGCAAATTCACCCCTCCACTTT. The chain links TRBV5-1 to TRBJ1-6, with 8 bases lining up with TRBD1. With 0 bases clipped from V and 7 bases from J, the junction kept 6 bases outside the gene matches. Germline V CDR1 and CDR2: SGHRS, YFSETQ. The CDR3 covers 16 residues.

The chain has TRBV15 and TRBJ2-5; no reliable D call. V dropped 0 bases and J dropped 4 bases, with 12 bases sitting between them. CDR3 size: 15 residues. Germline CDR1 reads LNHNV; CDR2 reads YYDKDF (reference sequence). The CDR3 is CATSRDRGSGETQYF. The CDR3 region has the DNA TGTGCCACCAGCAGAGATCGTGGTTCGGGAGAGACCCAGTACTTC.

This chain joins TRBV3-1 (or the pseudogene TRBV3-2) and TRBJ1-1; a possible D gene is TRBD1 (5 bases). Germline assignment: CDR1 LGHDT and CDR2 YNNKEL (reference sequence). Trimming cost V 4 bases and J 5 bases, with 11 bases left between them. This CDR3 is 13 amino acids long. The CDR3 bases are TGTGCCAGCAGCCGGGAGGGGAGGACTGAAGCTTTCTTT. It is translated as CASSREGRTEAFF.

The chain uses TRBV27 and TRBJ2-7; TRBD1 might be the D (7 bases). Trimming left V 3 bases short and J 6 bases short, with 18 bases between. Germline assignment: CDR1 MNHEY and CDR2 SMNVEV (reference sequence). The CDR3 length is 15 residues. The CDR3 spells CASSFWTGGISEQYF. Written as DNA, the CDR3 is TGTGCCAGCAGTTTTTGGACAGGCGGGATTTCCGAGCAGTACTTC.

The genes are TRBV29-1 and TRBJ2-1; 9 bases agree with TRBD2. CDR1 and CDR2 from the germline V gene are SQVTM and ANQGSEA. The CDR3 has 14 residues. V shed 7 bases and J 4 bases; nucleotides not matched to a gene: 8. CDR3 nucleotides: TGCAGCGCCGGAGGAGCGGGGGGTTACAATGAGCAGTTCTTC. Its protein is CSAGGAGGYNEQFF.

The chain carries TRBV2 and TRBJ2-7, with TRBD1 matching 7 bases. The CDR3 sequence is 13 residues long. Germline-derived CDR1 and CDR2 are SNHLY and FYNNEI. V dropped 3 bases and J dropped 4; count of bases not matched to a gene: 3. The CDR3 loop is CASSDNRGYEQYF. For the CDR3, the DNA is TGTGCCAGCAGTGATAACAGGGGTTACGAGCAGTACTTC.